Included here is one T cell receptor (beta chain) sequence, with context. What it binds is not known. These data originate in a study of T cell responses to AZD1222 COVID-19 vaccine. Study background: Whether given at about 4 or about 12 weeks, second doses were pooled. Notes on the study in general: Unmutated regions of variants are reportedly targeted by nearly half of spike-specific TCRs. The span of vaccine-associated CD4 TCRs extended across spike, with dominance at 160-218 and 743-854.

CDR1 is DFQATT and CDR2 is SNEGSKA in the germline V gene (reference sequence). CDR3 size: 11 residues. The V end was cut by 6 bases, the J end by 5 bases, with 10 bases between. Some clones are missing from TCRdb's copy, which holds only in-frame ones; the method was immunoSEQ multiplex PCR. The data hold approximately 85,000 clones, with approximately 86% observed a single time. V is TRBV20-1 and J is TRBJ2-5, with D unclear. The sequence derives from an adult in good health. Source: peripheral blood, taken on day 0 of AZD1222 vaccination. CDR3: CSAWARETQYF. CDR3 nucleotides: TGCAGTGCGTGGGCGAGGGAGACCCAGTACTTC.